The following is a T cell receptor beta chain sequence with its context. The entry originates in a study of blood T cells in healthy people across ages. From germline, CDR1 is SGDLS and CDR2 YYNGEE. J lost 0 bases, V lost 0 bases, and 8 bases had no gene match. The CDR3 has 18 amino acids. The authors ran a second PCR of 7 to 11 cycles using a sample-barcoded 5' primer and a J-beta primer mix. From the 5' RACE reads, TCRdb called clonotypes with MiXCR, one entry per CDR3 protein. The sample records about 730,000 distinct CDR3 sequences, about 40% being singletons. The material sequenced was blood. V and J are TRBV9 and TRBJ2-5; 10 nucleotides align to TRBD1. The clonotype was recovered from a woman aged 55-69 years in good health. The CDR3 nucleotides are TGTGCCAGCAGCGTAGTAGACAGGGGGCGGGGGTACCAAGAGACCCAGTACTTC. This sequence encodes CASSVVDRGRGYQETQYF.